This T cell receptor beta chain was profiled in a study of blood T cell repertoires in COVID-19. Overall study context: The study drew acute and convalescent COVID-19 samples from the United States, Italy and Spain. PBMCs, B-cell-depleted T cells, or T cells were the source of the cDNA or gDNA that made up the material.

This clone was detected a few times. CDR3 length: 11 amino acids. Germline assignment: CDR1 LNHDA and CDR2 SQIVND (reference sequence). V was pared by 10 bases and J by 5 bases, with 12 bases between. The data were produced by immunoSEQ multiplex PCR, yet TCRdb's version contains in-frame clones alone and is incomplete. The data show about 200,000 clones, 86% seen once. The study recruited people aged roughly 18 to 100 years across roughly 25 US areas. V is TRBV19 and J is TRBJ2-7; D possibly corresponds to TRBD2 (5 bases). This receptor was taken from a man aged 35-49 years with acute COVID-19. The sequenced sample was PBMCs or T cells enriched from blood (not recorded which). CDR3 in DNA: TGTGCCACCTCGACCGGGAACGAGCAGTACTTC. Amino acid sequence: CATSTGNEQYF.